The 8 T cell receptor beta chains in this list originate from one sample, sequenced in a study of blood T cell repertoires in COVID-19. Data came from immunoSEQ multiplex PCR; TCRdb stores just in-frame clones and leaves some out. The sample contains 150,000 to 200,000 clones, around 85% of which appear only once. Sequenced sample: peripheral blood. The origin of the receptors is a human donor with acute or convalescent COVID-19. The donor label of this sample is uncertain.

J is TRBJ1-5 and V is TRBV12-1; TRBD1, the table's D call, lacks a check against the DNA. TRBV12-1 is reported as a pseudogene. The CDR3 runs to 17 residues. The CDR3 DNA follows: TGTGCCAGTACGAAGTCTTGGACAGGGGTGTTAGATCAGCCCCAGCATTTT. Translation gives CASTKSWTGVLDQPQHF.

The chain has TRBV6-5 and TRBJ1-5, with 8 bases that match TRBD1. The CDR3 spans 15 residues. The V gene end was trimmed by 7 bases and the J gene end by 5 bases; junction bases not matched to a gene: 10. Per germline, CDR1 MNHEY and CDR2 SVGAGI. The CDR3 sequence is CASKIDRGAYQPQHF. As DNA, the CDR3 is TGTGCCAGCAAAATTGACAGGGGCGCGTATCAGCCCCAGCATTTT.

The V and J genes are TRBV28 and TRBJ1-1, with TRBD1 as a possible D gene (5 bases). Trimming removed 3 bases at V and 1 base at J, with 15 bases between. CDR1 MDHEN and CDR2 SYDVKM come from the germline V gene. CDR3 size: 16 residues. For the CDR3, the DNA is TGTGCCAGCAGTTTTACAGGAAACCGGTGGAACACTGAAGCTTTCTTT. Its translation: CASSFTGNRWNTEAFF.

The rearrangement uses TRBV19 and TRBJ1-2; 9 nucleotides agree with TRBD1. There are 19 residues in the CDR3. V trimming: 3 bases; J trimming: 3 bases; junction bases outside the gene matches: 17. The germline gives CDR1 LNHDA, CDR2 SQIVND (reference sequence). CDR3 sequence reads: CASSIRSGQGVPEDYGYTF. The CDR3 coding sequence is TGTGCCAGTAGTATCCGTTCGGGACAGGGAGTTCCCGAGGACTATGGCTACACCTTC.

The chain combines TRBV7-2 with TRBJ1-2; 7 bases fit TRBD1. Trimming took 4 bases from V and 8 from J; bases not matched to a gene: 4. The CDR3 extends over 12 amino acids. Germline CDR1 is SGHTA and CDR2 is FQGNSA. CDR3 residues: CASSSTGVGYTF. Written as DNA, the CDR3 is TGTGCCAGCAGCTCAACAGGGGTAGGCTACACCTTC.

The chain couples TRBV11-2 to TRBJ1-5; D uncertain. The V end lost 0 bases, the J end lost 5 bases, and 8 bases lay between the germline ends. Germline V gene lookup returns CDR1 SGHAT and CDR2 FQNNGV. The CDR3 has 14 residues. This CDR3 reads CASSLDPGDQPQHF. CDR3 nucleotide sequence: TGTGCCAGCAGCTTAGATCCGGGTGATCAGCCCCAGCATTTT.

CDR3 in amino acids: CASSYRDRSNTNTGELFF. Here the CDR3 DNA reads TGTGCCAGCAGCTACCGGGACAGATCTAATACGAACACCGGGGAGCTGTTTTTT. The V gene is TRBV5-5, the J gene TRBJ2-2, with 7 bases lining up with TRBD1. Trimming took 3 bases from V and 0 from J; bases not matched to a gene: 11. Germline CDR1 and CDR2: SGHKS and YYEKEE (reference sequence). The CDR3 extends over 18 amino acids.

This clone has more than one count but fewer than ten. The chain is built from TRBV24-1 and TRBJ1-1, with 8 bases aligning to TRBD1. After removal of 9 bases from V and 5 bases from J, the junction contained 10 bases not matched to a gene. CDR3 length equals 14 residues. Germline V gene sequence: CDR1 KGHDR, CDR2 SFDVKD. The CDR3 DNA reads TGTGCCACCCAACCAGGGGGCGCAGAAACTGAAGCTTTCTTT. Translated, it gives CATQPGGAETEAFF.